The 21 T cell receptor beta chains below come from one sample, sequenced in a study of metastatic and nonmetastatic thyroid tumors. Until they underwent thyroid surgery, no patient had received any treatment. Using MiXCR, TCRdb reanalyzed the PCR reads. The sample holds over 15,000 clones; about 35% are singletons and the top ten take 7% to 7.5%. Specimen: tumor tissue. Receptors originate from a female donor with papillary thyroid cancer or a benign thyroid nodule (not recorded which). Some clones in this sample may be carry-over from other donors' samples.

The chain joins TRBV6-1 to TRBJ2-3; 7 bases align to TRBD2. With V trimmed by 1 base and J by 0 bases, 1 base remained unmatched. The CDR3 is 15 amino acids. Per the germline V gene, CDR1 is MNHNS and CDR2 is SASEGT. The CDR3 nucleotides are TGTGCCAGCAGTGAAGTGGGGGGGAGCACAGATACGCAGTATTTT. Amino acid sequence: CASSEVGGSTDTQYF.

The J gene is TRBJ1-6, the V gene TRBV14; 11 bases agree with TRBD1. The CDR3 is 16 amino acids. Germline CDR1 and CDR2: SGHDN and FVKESK. V dropped 3 bases and J dropped 6; count of bases not matched to a gene: 4. Written as DNA, the CDR3 is TGTGCCAGCAGCCAGTGGGGACAGGGGGGTAATTCACCCCTCCACTTT. Amino acid sequence: CASSQWGQGGNSPLHF.

The chain couples TRBV7-2 to TRBJ2-1; the D gene is possibly TRBD2 (5 bases). This CDR3 region has 16 residues. Germline assignment: CDR1 SGHTA and CDR2 FQGNSA. Trimming pared 0 bases from V and 3 bases from J, leaving 12 bases between. The CDR3, as DNA: TGTGCCAGCAGCTTAGCGCGGACTGGAAACTACAATGAGCAGTTCTTC. This encodes CASSLARTGNYNEQFF.

About this clone: Compared with germline, one end of the junction differs, possibly owing to a read error. The chain links TRBV11-2 to TRBJ2-7; TRBD2 agrees at 7 bases. CDR3 length: 15 residues. Germline V gene sequence: CDR1 SGHAT, CDR2 FQNNGV. CDR3 sequence reads: CASSLLAGGSYVQYF. Written as DNA, the CDR3 is TGTGCCAGCAGCCTCCTAGCCGGGGGGAGCTACGTGCAGTACTTC.

This chain connects TRBV9 to TRBJ1-1, with 9 positions matching TRBD1. In germline, CDR1 is SGDLS, CDR2 YYNGEE. The length of the CDR3 is 14 residues. The junction had 7 bases not matched to a gene; V was cut back by 4 bases and J by 6 bases. Here the CDR3 DNA reads TGTGCCAGCAGCATGGGACAGGGAGGATCTGAAGCTTTCTTT. This translates into CASSMGQGGSEAFF.

This clone counts as medium-sized. V is TRBV6-1 and J is TRBJ2-3; D remains unclear. The V gene's germline CDR1 is MNHNS and CDR2 SASEGT. The germline V and J ends were trimmed by 4 bases and 5 bases, with 16 bases remaining between them. The CDR3 has 15 amino acids. In DNA form, the CDR3 reads TGTGCCAGCAGTGGTTTGGCTAGGTGGGGAGATACGCAGTATTTT. Its translation: CASSGLARWGDTQYF.

V is TRBV9 and J is TRBJ2-5, with 14 positions matching TRBD2. This CDR3 has 17 residues. Germline trimming cut 4 bases from V and 5 bases from J; bases unmatched to any gene: 10. Germline lookup yields CDR1 SGDLS and CDR2 YYNGEE. Here the CDR3 DNA reads TGTGCCAGCAGCCCCCGGCGGGGACTAGCGGGGGAGGAGACCCAGTACTTC. Translated, it gives CASSPRRGLAGEETQYF.

In this sample, this clone turned up once. V gene TRBV5-1 combines with J gene TRBJ2-7, with a weak D call TRBD2 (6 bases). This CDR3 region has 17 residues. Germline CDR1 and CDR2: SGHRS and YFSETQ. V shed 3 bases and J shed 0 bases, with 19 bases lying between them. This CDR3 is CASSSRIPGLSSYEQYF. As DNA, the CDR3 is TGCGCCAGCAGCTCAAGGATTCCGGGACTTAGCTCCTACGAGCAGTACTTC.

The chain links TRBV7-6 to TRBJ2-7, with 13 bases fitting TRBD2. V shed 1 base and J 2 bases; nucleotides not matched to a gene: 11. The CDR3 covers 19 residues. Germline V gene sequence: CDR1 SGHVS, CDR2 FNYEAQ. CDR3: CASSLGPPPGLAGTYEQYF. DNA of the CDR3: TGTGCCAGCAGCTTAGGACCTCCGCCGGGACTAGCGGGGACCTACGAGCAGTACTTC.

The chain recombines TRBV4-1 with TRBJ1-2; 7 nucleotides agree with TRBD1. V lost 0 bases and J lost 3; bases outside the gene matches: 10. The germline V gene encodes CDR1 MGHRA and CDR2 YSYEKL. The CDR3 runs 17 residues. This chain's CDR3 is CASSQDESGGIDYGYTF. The CDR3 DNA reads as TGCGCCAGCAGCCAAGATGAGTCAGGGGGGATAGACTATGGCTACACCTTC.

V usage is TRBV6-1 and J usage is TRBJ1-2; the D gene is possibly TRBD1 (5 bases). The CDR3 extends over 13 amino acids. V was pared by 6 bases and J by 2 bases, with 10 bases between. Germline CDR1 and CDR2: MNHNS and SASEGT. The CDR3 reads CASSPGGNYGYTF. The CDR3 DNA follows: TGTGCCAGCAGCCCGGGGGGGAACTATGGCTACACCTTC.

Here the CDR3 reads CASSYSENTEAFF. In DNA form, the CDR3 reads TGTGCCAGCAGTTACTCTGAGAACACTGAAGCTTTCTTT. The V and J genes are TRBV6-2 or TRBV6-3 and TRBJ1-1; the D is unclear. Looked up from germline, CDR1 is MNHEY and CDR2 is SVGEGT. This CDR3 contains 13 residues. V shed 0 bases and J shed 1 base, with 3 bases lying between them.

The chain has TRBV11-2 and TRBJ2-7; 9 positions match TRBD1. The CDR3 has 16 amino acids. Germline values: CDR1 SGHAT, CDR2 FQNNGV. Losses at the gene ends were 0 bases for V and 3 bases for J; bases not matched to a gene: 6. The DNA of the CDR3 is TGTGCCAGCAGCTTAGATGGACAGGGGTCCTACTACGAGCAGTACTTC. Residues: CASSLDGQGSYYEQYF.

The sample holds many counts of this clone. The chain links TRBV3-1 to TRBJ1-6; the D is unclear. This CDR3 comprises 16 residues. Germline lookup yields CDR1 LGHDT and CDR2 YNNKEL (reference sequence). Trimming removed 1 base at V and 4 bases at J, with 11 bases between. The CDR3 DNA reads as TGTGCCAGCAGCCAAGGTGCGTGGATATATAATTCACCCCTCCACTTT. Translated, it gives CASSQGAWIYNSPLHF.

The rearrangement links TRBV20-1 to TRBJ2-5, with a tentative D call TRBD2 (7 bases). This CDR3 comprises 16 residues. Germline V lookup: CDR1 DFQATT, CDR2 SNEGSKA (reference sequence). The V end lost 1 base, the J end lost 2 bases, and 17 bases lay between the germline ends. The CDR3: CSARGSGRGSQETQYF. CDR3 sequence (DNA): TGCAGTGCTAGAGGCTCGGGGAGGGGGTCACAAGAGACCCAGTACTTC.

This clone was counted a few times. A much larger clone lies one base from this, so it may be a read error. The rearrangement uses TRBV18 and TRBJ2-1, with D perhaps TRBD2 (6 bases). CDR3 length: 12 residues. V was pared by 6 bases and J by 6 bases, with 9 bases between. The germline V gene has CDR1 KGHSH and CDR2 LQKENI. In DNA form, the CDR3 reads TGTGCCAGCTCCCGGGGGACCAATGAGCAGTTCTTC. This encodes CASSRGTNEQFF.

This clone came up many times. V and J are TRBV15 and TRBJ2-3; 9 bases line up with TRBD1. The CDR3 is made up of 15 amino acids. The germline V gene encodes CDR1 LNHNV and CDR2 YYDKDF (reference sequence). V dropped 5 bases and J dropped 5; count of bases not matched to a gene: 8. The CDR3 nucleotides read TGTGCCACCAGCGCCGGGACAGGGTATATAGATACGCAGTATTTT. Translating gives CATSAGTGYIDTQYF.

This clone was observed at least ten times. The V gene is TRBV10-3, the J gene TRBJ2-7, with D hard to call. Germline-derived CDR1 and CDR2 are ENHRY and SYGVKD. There are 14 residues in the CDR3. V lost 0 bases and J 1 base, leaving 7 bases between the germline ends. The CDR3 DNA sequence: TGTGCCATCAGTGAGTCTTCAGCTTCCTACGAGCAGTACTTC. This sequence encodes CAISESSASYEQYF.

The rearrangement uses TRBV5-1 and TRBJ2-5; D perhaps matches TRBD1 (5 bases). CDR1 is SGHRS, CDR2 YFSETQ, per germline. Between the trimmed V and J ends, which lost 5 bases and 0 bases, there was a span of 14 bases. This CDR3 has 15 residues. CDR3: CASRVWGRDQETQYF. The CDR3 DNA reads as TGCGCCAGCAGAGTGTGGGGCCGTGACCAAGAGACCCAGTACTTC.

In this sample, this clone is medium-sized. The gene calls are TRBV20-1 and TRBJ2-3; D unclear. Germline values: CDR1 DFQATT, CDR2 SNEGSKA (reference sequence). The CDR3 extends over 13 amino acids. Trimming removed 2 bases from V and 0 bases from J, with 6 bases in between. Written as DNA, the CDR3 is TGCAGTGCTAGACGTAGTAGCACAGATACGCAGTATTTT. Its translation: CSARRSSTDTQYF.

V gene TRBV4-1 combines with J gene TRBJ1-2; D remains ambiguous. With 4 bases removed from V and 8 bases from J, the gap between germline ends came to 20 bases. Germline lookup yields CDR1 MGHRA and CDR2 YSYEKL. The CDR3 is 15 amino acids. CDR3 in DNA: TGCGCCAGCAGCCGCCCGACGGGGAAATGGAGGGGCTACACCTTC. Protein product: CASSRPTGKWRGYTF.